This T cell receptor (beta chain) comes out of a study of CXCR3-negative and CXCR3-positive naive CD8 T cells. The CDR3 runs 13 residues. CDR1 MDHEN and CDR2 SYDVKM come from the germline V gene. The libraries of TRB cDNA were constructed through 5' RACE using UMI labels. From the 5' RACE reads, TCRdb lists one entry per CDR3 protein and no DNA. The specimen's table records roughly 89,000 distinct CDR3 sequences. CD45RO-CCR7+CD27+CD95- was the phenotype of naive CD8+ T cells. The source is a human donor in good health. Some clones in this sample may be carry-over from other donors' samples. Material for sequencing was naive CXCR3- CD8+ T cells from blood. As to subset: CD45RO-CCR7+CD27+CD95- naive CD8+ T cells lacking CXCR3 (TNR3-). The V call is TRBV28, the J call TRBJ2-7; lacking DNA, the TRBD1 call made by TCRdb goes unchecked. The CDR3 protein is CASSPTGYYEQYF.